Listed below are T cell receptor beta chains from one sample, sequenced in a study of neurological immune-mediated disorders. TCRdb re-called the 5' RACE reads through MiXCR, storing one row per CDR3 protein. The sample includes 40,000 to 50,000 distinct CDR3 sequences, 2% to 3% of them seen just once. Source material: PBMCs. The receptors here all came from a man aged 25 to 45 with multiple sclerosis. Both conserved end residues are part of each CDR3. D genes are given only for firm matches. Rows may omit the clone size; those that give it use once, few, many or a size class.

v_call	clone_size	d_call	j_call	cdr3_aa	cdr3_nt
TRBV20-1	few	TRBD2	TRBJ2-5	CSARDPSGGITQETQYF	TGCAGTGCTAGAGATCCTAGCGGGGGGATTACCCAAGAGACCCAGTACTTC
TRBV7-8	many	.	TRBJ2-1	CASSLEADYYEQFF	TGTGCCAGCAGCTTAGAGGCTGACTATTATGAGCAGTTCTTC
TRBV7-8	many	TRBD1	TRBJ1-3	CASSNQGAVGNTIYF	TGTGCCAGCAGCAACCAGGGGGCGGTAGGAAACACCATATATTTT
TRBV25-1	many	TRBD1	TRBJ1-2	CASRRAGGTSYGYTF	TGTGCCAGCAGGAGAGCAGGGGGAACATCATATGGCTACACCTTC
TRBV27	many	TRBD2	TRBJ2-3	CASSLDPSGGAPRSHTQYF	TGTGCCAGCAGTTTAGATCCTAGCGGGGGGGCCCCACGTAGTCATACGCAGTATTTT
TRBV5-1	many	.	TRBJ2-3	CASSLDSVGPDTQYF	TGCGCCAGCAGCTTGGACTCGGTGGGCCCAGATACGCAGTATTTT
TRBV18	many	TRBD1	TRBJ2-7	CASSPPIGTGDFHEQYF	TGTGCCAGCTCACCACCCATAGGGACAGGGGATTTCCACGAGCAGTACTTC
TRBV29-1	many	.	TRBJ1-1	CSVRRGGGGNTEAFF	TGCAGCGTTCGCAGAGGGGGTGGTGGGAACACTGAAGCTTTCTTT
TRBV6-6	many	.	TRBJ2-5	CASKTDSRQETQYF	TGTGCCAGCAAAACAGACTCCCGGCAAGAGACCCAGTACTTC
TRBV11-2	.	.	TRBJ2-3	CASSLMGRNEDTQYF	TGTGCCAGCAGCTTAATGGGACGCAATGAGGATACGCAGTATTTT
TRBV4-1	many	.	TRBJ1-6	CASSQEVAGSYNSPLHF	TGCGCCAGCAGCCAAGAAGTCGCGGGGTCCTATAATTCACCCCTCCACTTT
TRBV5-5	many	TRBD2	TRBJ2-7	CASSVVAGESYEQYF	TGTGCCAGCAGCGTCGTCGCGGGAGAATCCTACGAGCAGTACTTC
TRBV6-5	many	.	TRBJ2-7	CASSSGTGGPYEQYF	TGTGCCAGCAGTTCTGGCACCGGGGGGCCGTACGAGCAGTACTTC
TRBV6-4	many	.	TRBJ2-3	CASSDGGASDTQYF	TGTGCCAGCAGTGACGGGGGGGCCTCCGATACGCAGTATTTT
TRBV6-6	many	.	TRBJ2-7	CATRTGSYEQYF	TGTGCCACCCGTACTGGATCCTACGAGCAGTACTTC
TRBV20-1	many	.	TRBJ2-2	CSARDYKVWQGNTGELFF	TGCAGTGCTAGAGATTATAAAGTTTGGCAGGGTAACACCGGGGAGCTGTTTTTT
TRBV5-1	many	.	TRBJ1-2	CASSLAESYGYTF	TGCGCCAGCAGCTTGGCAGAGAGTTATGGCTACACCTTC
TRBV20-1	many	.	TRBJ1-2	CSAPPADPNYGYTF	TGCAGTGCCCCCCCGGCCGACCCAAACTATGGCTACACCTTC
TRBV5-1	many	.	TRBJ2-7	CASSLGQETYEQYF	TGCGCCAGCAGCTTGGGACAGGAGACCTACGAGCAGTACTTC
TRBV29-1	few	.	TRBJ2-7	CSVGGRLGFYEQYF	TGCAGCGTTGGAGGTAGATTAGGCTTCTACGAGCAGTACTTC
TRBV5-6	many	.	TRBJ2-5	CASSLGLTGIQETQYF	TGTGCCAGCAGCTTGGGACTAACAGGGATCCAAGAGACCCAGTACTTC
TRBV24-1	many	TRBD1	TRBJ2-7	CATSSPGQGIYEQYF	TGTGCCACCAGTTCCCCGGGACAGGGGATCTACGAGCAGTACTTC
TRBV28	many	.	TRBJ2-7	CASSPSHEQYF	TGTGCCAGCAGTCCTTCCCACGAGCAGTACTTC
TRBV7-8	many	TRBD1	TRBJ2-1	CASSGTGYEQFF	TGTGCCAGCAGCGGGACAGGGTATGAGCAGTTCTTC
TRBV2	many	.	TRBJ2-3	CASMGAGLTKDTQYF	TGTGCCAGCATGGGGGCGGGCCTAACGAAAGATACGCAGTATTTT
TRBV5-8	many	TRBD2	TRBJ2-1	CASSRSAGTRFFSYNEQFF	TGTGCCAGCAGCCGAAGTGCCGGGACTAGATTTTTCTCCTACAATGAGCAGTTCTTC
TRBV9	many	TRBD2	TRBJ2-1	CASTERDAPYNEQFF	TGTGCCAGCACCGAGCGGGACGCCCCCTACAATGAGCAGTTCTTC
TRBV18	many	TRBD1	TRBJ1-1	CASSPGQGSEAFF	TGTGCCAGCTCACCAGGACAGGGCTCGGAAGCTTTCTTT
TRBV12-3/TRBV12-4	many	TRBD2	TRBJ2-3	CASTLAGGGDTQYF	TGTGCCAGCACCTTAGCGGGGGGAGGAGATACGCAGTATTTT
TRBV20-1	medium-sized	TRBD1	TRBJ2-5	CSAGYGGQTQETQYF	TGCAGTGCTGGATATGGGGGACAGACCCAAGAGACCCAGTACTTC
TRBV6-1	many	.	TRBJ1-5	CASSEYGAANQPQHF	TGTGCCAGCAGTGAATACGGGGCAGCCAATCAGCCCCAGCATTTT
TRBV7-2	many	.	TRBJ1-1	CASSFLQVNTEAFF	TGTGCCAGCAGCTTTTTGCAGGTAAACACTGAAGCTTTCTTT
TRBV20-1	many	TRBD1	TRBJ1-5	CSARRDSFNQPQHF	TGCAGTGCTAGACGGGACAGTTTCAATCAGCCCCAGCATTTT
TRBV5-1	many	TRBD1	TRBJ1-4	CASSNTGGNEKLFF	TGCGCCAGCTCAAACACAGGGGGAAATGAAAAACTGTTTTTT
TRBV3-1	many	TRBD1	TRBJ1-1	CASSQAGTANTEAFF	TGTGCCAGCAGCCAAGCCGGGACAGCGAACACTGAAGCTTTCTTT
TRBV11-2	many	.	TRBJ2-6	CASSLVLVRSGANVLTF	TGTGCCAGCAGCTTAGTACTAGTCCGGTCTGGGGCCAACGTCCTGACTTTC
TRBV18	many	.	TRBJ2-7	CASSPGPSYEQYF	TGTGCCAGCTCACCTGGTCCCTCCTACGAGCAGTACTTC
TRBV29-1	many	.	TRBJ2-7	CSVETNDGSSYEQYF	TGCAGCGTTGAAACCAATGACGGGAGCTCCTACGAGCAGTACTTC
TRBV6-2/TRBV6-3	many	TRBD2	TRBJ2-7	CASSYSTGLAGGRGVYEQYF	TGTGCCAGCAGTTACTCGACGGGACTAGCGGGAGGTCGCGGGGTCTACGAGCAGTACTTC
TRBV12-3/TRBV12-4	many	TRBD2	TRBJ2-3	CASSTRTSGSTDTQYF	TGTGCCAGCAGTACTCGGACTAGCGGAAGCACAGATACGCAGTATTTT
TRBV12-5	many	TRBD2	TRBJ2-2	CASGLAAPLAGVEDSTGELFF	TGTGCTAGTGGTTTGGCCGCTCCCCTAGCGGGAGTTGAAGATTCGACCGGGGAGCTGTTTTTT
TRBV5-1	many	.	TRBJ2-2	CASSLRTIAGELFF	TGCGCCAGCAGCTTGAGGACTATTGCCGGGGAGCTGTTTTTT
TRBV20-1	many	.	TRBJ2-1	CSAGGVRKHNEQFF	TGCAGCGCAGGAGGGGTGCGGAAACACAATGAGCAGTTCTTC
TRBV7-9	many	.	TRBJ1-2	CASSLAGGPYGYTF	TGTGCCAGCAGCTTAGCCGGCGGACCCTATGGCTACACCTTC
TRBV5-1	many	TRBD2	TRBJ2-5	CASRPETSGREETQYF	TGCGCCAGCAGACCCGAGACTAGCGGGAGAGAAGAGACCCAGTACTTC
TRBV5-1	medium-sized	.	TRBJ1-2	CASSLGDGVFGCTF	TGCGCCAGCAGCTTGGGCGACGGTGTTTTTGGGTGCACCTTC
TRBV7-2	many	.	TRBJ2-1	CASSLGAGGRASGSVRNEQFF	TGTGCCAGCAGCTTAGGAGCTGGGGGGCGGGCTAGCGGATCCGTACGTAATGAGCAGTTCTTC
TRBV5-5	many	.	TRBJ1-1	CASTMRSAGNTEAFF	TGTGCCAGCACCATGAGGTCGGCAGGGAACACTGAAGCTTTCTTT
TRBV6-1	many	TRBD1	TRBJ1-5	CASSESGGQGNQPQHF	TGTGCCAGCAGTGAATCAGGGGGACAGGGCAATCAGCCCCAGCATTTT
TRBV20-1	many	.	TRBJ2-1	CSGLTYNEQFF	TGCTCTGGGTTGACCTACAATGAGCAGTTCTTC
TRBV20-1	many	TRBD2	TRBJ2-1	CSASGTSADNEQFF	TGCAGTGCTTCCGGGACTAGCGCCGACAATGAGCAGTTCTTC
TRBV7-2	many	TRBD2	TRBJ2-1	CASSLELAGGNEQFF	TGTGCCAGCAGCTTAGAACTAGCGGGAGGGAATGAGCAGTTCTTC
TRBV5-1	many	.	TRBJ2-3	CASSLTGGSTDTQYF	TGCGCCAGCAGCTTGACTGGGGGGAGCACAGATACGCAGTATTTT